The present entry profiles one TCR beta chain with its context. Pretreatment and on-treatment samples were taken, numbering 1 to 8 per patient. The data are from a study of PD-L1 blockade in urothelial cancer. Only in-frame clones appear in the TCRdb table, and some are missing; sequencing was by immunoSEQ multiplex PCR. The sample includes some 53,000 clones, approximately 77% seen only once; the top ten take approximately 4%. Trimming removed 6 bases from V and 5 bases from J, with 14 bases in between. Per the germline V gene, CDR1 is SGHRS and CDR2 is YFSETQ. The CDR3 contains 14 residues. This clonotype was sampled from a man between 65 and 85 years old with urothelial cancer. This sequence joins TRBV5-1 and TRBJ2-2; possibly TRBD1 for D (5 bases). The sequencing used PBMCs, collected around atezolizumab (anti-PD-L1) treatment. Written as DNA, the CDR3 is TGCGCCAGCAAAGAAAGGGGTGGGACCGGGGAGCTGTTTTTT. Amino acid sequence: CASKERGGTGELFF.